These T cell receptor beta chains were read from a single sample in a study of blood T cell repertoires in COVID-19. Generated by immunoSEQ multiplex PCR, the TCRdb table keeps only in-frame clones and is missing some. The repertoire holds fewer than 300,000 clones, with under 90% as singletons. The sample taken for sequencing was peripheral blood. These receptors were taken from a woman aged 50 to 60 who had recovered from COVID-19. CDR3s include the opening cysteine and the closing phenylalanine or tryptophan. D genes are given only for firm matches. The size of a clone is reported for some rows only, either as once, few or many, or as a class for expanded clones.

v_call: TRBV6-1; j_call: TRBJ1-5; d_call: .; cdr3_length: 16; clone_size: .; cdr3_nt: TGTGCCAGCAGTGAAGGTTCGGCGGGGCCTATCAGCCCCCCGGCCTTT; cdr3_aa: CASSEGSAGPISPPAF
v_call: TRBV3-1/TRBV3-2; j_call: TRBJ2-3; d_call: TRBD1; cdr3_length: 12; clone_size: .; cdr3_nt: TGTGCCAGCAGCCCGGACAGGGATACGCAGTATTTT; cdr3_aa: CASSPDRDTQYF
v_call: TRBV27; j_call: TRBJ1-1; d_call: TRBD1; cdr3_length: 15; clone_size: .; cdr3_nt: TGTGCCAGCAGCCCCGGGACAGGGATGAACACTGAAGCTTTCTTT; cdr3_aa: CASSPGTGMNTEAFF
v_call: TRBV4-1; j_call: TRBJ2-7; d_call: .; cdr3_length: 18; clone_size: .; cdr3_nt: TGCGCCAGCAGCCAAGAGCACCATGGCGGCACGGGTACCTACGAGCAGTACTTC; cdr3_aa: CASSQEHHGGTGTYEQYF
v_call: TRBV4-2; j_call: TRBJ2-2; d_call: TRBD2; cdr3_length: 17; clone_size: .; cdr3_nt: TGTGCCAGCAGCCAAATACTAGCGGGGGACAACACCGGGGAGCTGTTTTTT; cdr3_aa: CASSQILAGDNTGELFF
v_call: TRBV5-4; j_call: TRBJ1-5; d_call: .; cdr3_length: 16; clone_size: .; cdr3_nt: TGTGCCAGCAGCCGGGACGGACCTAGGGGGATTCAGCCCCAGCATTTT; cdr3_aa: CASSRDGPRGIQPQHF
v_call: TRBV5-1; j_call: TRBJ2-4; d_call: TRBD2; cdr3_length: 17; clone_size: .; cdr3_nt: TGCGCCAGCAGCCCCCTTGGGCCAAGGACTAGCAGAAACATTCAGTACTTC; cdr3_aa: CASSPLGPRTSRNIQYF
v_call: TRBV30; j_call: TRBJ2-2; d_call: .; cdr3_length: 15; clone_size: .; cdr3_nt: TGTGCCTGGAGGTGGCGGGGGACATCTACCGGGGAGCTGTTTTTT; cdr3_aa: CAWRWRGTSTGELFF
v_call: TRBV7-9; j_call: TRBJ2-1; d_call: .; cdr3_length: 13; clone_size: .; cdr3_nt: TGTGCCAGCAGCTTAGCTTCCGACAATGAGCAGTTCTTC; cdr3_aa: CASSLASDNEQFF
v_call: TRBV6-5; j_call: TRBJ1-2; d_call: .; cdr3_length: 15; clone_size: once; cdr3_nt: TGTGCCAGCAGCTTAGGATTGGGGGGGCAGGCTGGCTACACCTTC; cdr3_aa: CASSLGLGGQAGYTF
v_call: TRBV7-9; j_call: TRBJ2-5; d_call: .; cdr3_length: 14; clone_size: .; cdr3_nt: TGTGCCAGCAGCTGGGCTGGGGCCCAGGAGACCCAGTACTTC; cdr3_aa: CASSWAGAQETQYF
v_call: TRBV29-1; j_call: TRBJ2-3; d_call: TRBD1; cdr3_length: 13; clone_size: .; cdr3_nt: TGCAGCGTCCCGGGACAGGGCGCAGATACGCAGTATTTT; cdr3_aa: CSVPGQGADTQYF
v_call: TRBV30; j_call: TRBJ1-4; d_call: .; cdr3_length: 15; clone_size: few; cdr3_nt: TGTGCCTGGACCCCGAACTCTGGGACTTATGAAAAACTGTTTTTT; cdr3_aa: CAWTPNSGTYEKLFF
v_call: TRBV4-1; j_call: TRBJ2-5; d_call: TRBD1; cdr3_length: 15; clone_size: .; cdr3_nt: TGCGCCAGCAGCCAGCAGGCACAGGGGACAGAGACCCAGTACTTC; cdr3_aa: CASSQQAQGTETQYF
v_call: TRBV4-3; j_call: TRBJ2-5; d_call: .; cdr3_length: 13; clone_size: few; cdr3_nt: TGCGCCAGCAGCCAAGACAGGGTCCGGACCCAGTACTTC; cdr3_aa: CASSQDRVRTQYF
v_call: TRBV7-3; j_call: TRBJ2-1; d_call: TRBD2; cdr3_length: 14; clone_size: .; cdr3_nt: TGTGCCAGCAGCATCGACGGACTAGACAATGAGCAGTTCTTC; cdr3_aa: CASSIDGLDNEQFF
v_call: TRBV5-4; j_call: TRBJ2-2; d_call: .; cdr3_length: 17; clone_size: .; cdr3_nt: TGTGCCAGCAGCCCCACGGGAGCGGCCGTGGGCACCGGGGAGCTGTTTTTT; cdr3_aa: CASSPTGAAVGTGELFF